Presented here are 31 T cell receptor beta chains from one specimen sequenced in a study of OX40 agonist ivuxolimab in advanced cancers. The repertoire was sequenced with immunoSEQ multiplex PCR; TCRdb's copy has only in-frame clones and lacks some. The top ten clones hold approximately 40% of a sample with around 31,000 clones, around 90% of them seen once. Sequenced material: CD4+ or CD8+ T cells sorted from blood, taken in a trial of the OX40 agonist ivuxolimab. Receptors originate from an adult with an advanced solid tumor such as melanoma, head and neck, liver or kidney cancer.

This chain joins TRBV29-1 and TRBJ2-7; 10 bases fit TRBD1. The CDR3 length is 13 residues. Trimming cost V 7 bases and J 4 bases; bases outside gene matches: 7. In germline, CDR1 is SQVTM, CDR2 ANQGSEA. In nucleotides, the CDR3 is TGCAGCGGATCGACAGGGGGCGAATACGAGCAGTACTTC. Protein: CSGSTGGEYEQYF.

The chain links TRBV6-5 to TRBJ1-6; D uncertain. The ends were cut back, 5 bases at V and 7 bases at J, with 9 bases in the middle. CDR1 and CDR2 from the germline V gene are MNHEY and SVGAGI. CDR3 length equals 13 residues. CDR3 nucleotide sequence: TGTGCCAGCAGTGACCTTAGCAATTCACCCCTCCACTTT. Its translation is CASSDLSNSPLHF.

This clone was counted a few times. The CDR3 loop reads CASSTDGRNSYEQYF. The CDR3 coding sequence is TGTGCCAGCAGCACCGACGGGAGGAACTCCTACGAGCAGTACTTC. This chain connects TRBV7-3 to TRBJ2-7; 7 bases agree with TRBD2. The CDR3 extends over 15 amino acids. The V segment lost 5 bases and the J segment 0 bases; nucleotides outside the gene matches: 7. Germline loops: CDR1 SGHTA, CDR2 FQGTGA.

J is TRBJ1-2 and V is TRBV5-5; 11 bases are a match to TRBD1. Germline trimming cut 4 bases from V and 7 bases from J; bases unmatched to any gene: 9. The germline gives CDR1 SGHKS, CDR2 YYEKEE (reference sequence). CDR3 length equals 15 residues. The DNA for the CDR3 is TGTGCCAGCAGCGCCGGGACAGGGGGTATCACTGGCTACACCTTC. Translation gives CASSAGTGGITGYTF.

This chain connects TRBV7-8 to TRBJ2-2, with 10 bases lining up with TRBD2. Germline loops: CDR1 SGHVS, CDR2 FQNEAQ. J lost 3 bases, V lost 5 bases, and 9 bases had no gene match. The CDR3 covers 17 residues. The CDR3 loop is CASSPTERGGDTGELFF. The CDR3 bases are TGTGCCAGCAGCCCAACGGAGCGGGGGGGTGACACCGGGGAGCTGTTTTTT. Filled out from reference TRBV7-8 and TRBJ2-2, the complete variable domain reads GAGVSQSPRYKVAKRGQDVALRCDPISGHVSLFWYQQALGQGPEFLTYFQNEAQLDKSGLPSDRFFAERPEGSVSTLKIQRTQQEDSAVYLCASSPTERGGDTGELFFGEGSRLTVL.

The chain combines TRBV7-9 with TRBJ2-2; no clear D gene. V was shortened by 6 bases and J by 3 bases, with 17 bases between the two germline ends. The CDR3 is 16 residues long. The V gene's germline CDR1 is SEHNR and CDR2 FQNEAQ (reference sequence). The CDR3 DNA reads TGTGCCAGCAGTTATAAGGGCCGGGCGGACACCGGGGAGCTGTTTTTT. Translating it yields CASSYKGRADTGELFF.

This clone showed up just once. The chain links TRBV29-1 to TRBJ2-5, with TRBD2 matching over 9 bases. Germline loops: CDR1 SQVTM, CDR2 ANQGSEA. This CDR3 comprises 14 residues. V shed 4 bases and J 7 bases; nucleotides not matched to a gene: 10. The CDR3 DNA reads TGCAGCGTTGTGCTAGCGGGACGCGCGGGGACCCAGTACTTC. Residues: CSVVLAGRAGTQYF. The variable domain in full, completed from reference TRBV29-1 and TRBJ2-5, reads SAVISQKPSRDICQRGTSLTIQCQVDSQVTMMFWYRQQPGQSLTLIATANQGSEATYESGFVIDKFPISRPNLTFSTLTVSNMSPEDSSIYLCSVVLAGRAGTQYFGPGTRLLVL.

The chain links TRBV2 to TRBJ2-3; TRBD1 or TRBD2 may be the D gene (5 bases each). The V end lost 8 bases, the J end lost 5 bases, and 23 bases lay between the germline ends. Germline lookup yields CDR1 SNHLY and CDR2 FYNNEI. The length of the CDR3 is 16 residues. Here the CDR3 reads CASGSSGTGRLDTQYF. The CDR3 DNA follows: TGTGCCAGCGGAAGCTCCGGGACGGGAAGGTTAGATACGCAGTATTTT.

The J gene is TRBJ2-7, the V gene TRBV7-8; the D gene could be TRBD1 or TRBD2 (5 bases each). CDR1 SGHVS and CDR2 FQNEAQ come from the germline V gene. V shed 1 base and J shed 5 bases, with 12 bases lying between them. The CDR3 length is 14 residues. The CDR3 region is CASSLDGTLDEQYF. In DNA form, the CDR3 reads TGTGCCAGCAGCTTAGATGGGACCCTGGACGAGCAGTACTTC.

The chain's CDR3 is CASSRPGLAGGPRYQETQYF. CDR3 DNA: TGCGCCAGCAGCCGACCGGGACTAGCGGGAGGGCCTAGGTACCAAGAGACCCAGTACTTC. The chain has TRBV4-1 and TRBJ2-5, with 16 nucleotides matching TRBD2. V was clipped by 4 bases and J by 0 bases; unmatched bases: 11. The CDR3 consists of 20 residues. The germline CDR1 and CDR2 sequences are MGHRA and YSYEKL.

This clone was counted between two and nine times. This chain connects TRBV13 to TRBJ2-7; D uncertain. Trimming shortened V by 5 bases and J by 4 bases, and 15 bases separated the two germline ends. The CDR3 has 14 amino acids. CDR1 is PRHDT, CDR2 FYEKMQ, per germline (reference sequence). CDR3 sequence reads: CASSPRGRWYEQYF. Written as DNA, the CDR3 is TGTGCCAGCAGCCCTCGAGGTCGGTGGTACGAGCAGTACTTC.

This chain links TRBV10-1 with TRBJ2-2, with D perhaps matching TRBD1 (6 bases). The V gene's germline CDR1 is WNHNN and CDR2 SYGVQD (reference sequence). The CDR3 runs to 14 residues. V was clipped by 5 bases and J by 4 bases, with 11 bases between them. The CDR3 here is CASSPDRPTGELFF. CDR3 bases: TGCGCCAGCAGTCCGGACAGACCCACCGGGGAGCTGTTTTTT.

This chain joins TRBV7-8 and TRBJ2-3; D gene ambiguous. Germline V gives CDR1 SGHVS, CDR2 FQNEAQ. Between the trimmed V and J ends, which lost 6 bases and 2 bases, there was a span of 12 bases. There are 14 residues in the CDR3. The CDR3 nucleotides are TGTGCCAGCAGTCTAACTCAAAACACAGATACGCAGTATTTT. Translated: CASSLTQNTDTQYF.

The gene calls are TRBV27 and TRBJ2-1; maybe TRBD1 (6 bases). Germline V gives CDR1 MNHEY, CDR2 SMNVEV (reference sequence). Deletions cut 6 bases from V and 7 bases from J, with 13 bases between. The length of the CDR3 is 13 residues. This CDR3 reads CASRLTQGNEQFF. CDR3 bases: TGTGCCAGCAGATTGACCCAGGGGAATGAGCAGTTCTTC.

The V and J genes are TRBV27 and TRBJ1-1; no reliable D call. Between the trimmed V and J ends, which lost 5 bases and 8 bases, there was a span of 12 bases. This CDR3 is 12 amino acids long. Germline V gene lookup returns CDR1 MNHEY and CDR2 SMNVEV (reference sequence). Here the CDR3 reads CASSINRVEAFF. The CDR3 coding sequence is TGTGCCAGCAGTATAAACAGAGTAGAAGCTTTCTTT.

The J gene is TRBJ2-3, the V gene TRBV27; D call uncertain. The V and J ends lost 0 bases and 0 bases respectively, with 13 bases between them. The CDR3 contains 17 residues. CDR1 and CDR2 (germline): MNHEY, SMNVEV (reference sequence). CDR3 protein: CASSLSAGYSSTDTQYF. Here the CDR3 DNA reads TGTGCCAGCAGTTTATCGGCAGGATATTCTAGCACAGATACGCAGTATTTT.

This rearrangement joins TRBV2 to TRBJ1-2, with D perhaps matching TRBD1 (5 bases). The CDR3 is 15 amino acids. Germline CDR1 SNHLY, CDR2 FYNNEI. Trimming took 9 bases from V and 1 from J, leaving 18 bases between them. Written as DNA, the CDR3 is TGTGCCAGAAGGGGCGGCAGCGTTCTTAACTATGGCTACACCTTC. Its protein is CARRGGSVLNYGYTF. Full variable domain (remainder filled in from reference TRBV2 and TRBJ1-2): EPEVTQTPSHQVTQMGQEVILRCVPISNHLYFYWYRQILGQKVEFLVSFYNNEISEKSEIFDDQFSVERPDGSNFTLKIRSTKLEDSAMYFCARRGGSVLNYGYTFGSGTRLTVV.

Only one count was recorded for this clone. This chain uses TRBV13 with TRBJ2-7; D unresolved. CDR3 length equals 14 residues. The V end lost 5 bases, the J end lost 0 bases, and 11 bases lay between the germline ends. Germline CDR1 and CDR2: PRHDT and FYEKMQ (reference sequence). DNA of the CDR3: TGTGCCAGCAGCCCGACGGCGGCCTCCTACGAGCAGTACTTC. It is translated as CASSPTAASYEQYF. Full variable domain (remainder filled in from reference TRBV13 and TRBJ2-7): AAGVIQSPRHLIKEKRETATLKCYPIPRHDTVYWYQQGPGQDPQFLISFYEKMQSDKGSIPDRFSAQQFSDYHSELNMSSLELGDSALYFCASSPTAASYEQYFGPGTRLTVT.

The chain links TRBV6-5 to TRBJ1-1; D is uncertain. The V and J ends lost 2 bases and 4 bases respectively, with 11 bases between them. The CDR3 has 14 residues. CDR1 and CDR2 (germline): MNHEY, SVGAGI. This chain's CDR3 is CASSYTGGGTEAFF. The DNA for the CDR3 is TGTGCCAGCAGTTACACGGGTGGTGGCACTGAAGCTTTCTTT.

CDR3 nucleotide sequence: TGTGCCAGCAGTCCGTCCTTTGGGGGAGTAAAGGAAAAACTGTTTTTT. Translated: CASSPSFGGVKEKLFF. This chain links TRBV27 with TRBJ1-4; a possible D gene is TRBD1 (5 bases). The V end was cut by 5 bases, the J end by 8 bases, with 21 bases between. CDR1 and CDR2 from the germline V gene are MNHEY and SMNVEV (reference sequence). This CDR3 spans 16 amino acids.

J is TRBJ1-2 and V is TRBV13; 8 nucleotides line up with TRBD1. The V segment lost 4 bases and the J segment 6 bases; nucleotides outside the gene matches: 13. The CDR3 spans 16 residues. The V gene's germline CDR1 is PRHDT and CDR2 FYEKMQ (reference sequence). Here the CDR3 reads CASSSLTTGATDGYTF. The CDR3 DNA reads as TGTGCCAGCAGCTCCCTAACGACAGGGGCTACGGATGGCTACACCTTC.

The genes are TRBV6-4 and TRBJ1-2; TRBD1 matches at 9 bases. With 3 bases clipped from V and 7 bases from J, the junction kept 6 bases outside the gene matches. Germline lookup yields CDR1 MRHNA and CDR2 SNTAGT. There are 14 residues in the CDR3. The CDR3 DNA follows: TGTGCCAGCAGTGAACCGGGACAGGGCAGTGGCTACACCTTC. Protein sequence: CASSEPGQGSGYTF.

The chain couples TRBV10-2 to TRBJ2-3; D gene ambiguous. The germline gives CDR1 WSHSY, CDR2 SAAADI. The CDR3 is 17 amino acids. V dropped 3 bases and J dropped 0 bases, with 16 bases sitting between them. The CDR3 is CASSELVGAASTDTQYF. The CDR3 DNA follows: TGCGCCAGCAGTGAATTAGTAGGTGCAGCGAGCACAGATACGCAGTATTTT.

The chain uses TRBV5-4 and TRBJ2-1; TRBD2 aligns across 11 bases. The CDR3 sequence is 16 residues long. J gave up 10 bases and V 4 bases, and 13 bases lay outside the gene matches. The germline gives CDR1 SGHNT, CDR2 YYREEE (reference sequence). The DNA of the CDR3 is TGTGCCAGCAGCGGCGTCGGGACTAGCGGCCCCAGGGAGCAGTTCTTC. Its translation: CASSGVGTSGPREQFF. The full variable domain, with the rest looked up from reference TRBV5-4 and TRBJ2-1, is ETGVTQSPTHLIKTRGQQVTLRCSSQSGHNTVSWYQQALGQGPQFIFQYYREEENGRGNFPPRFSGLQFPNYSSELNVNALELDDSALYLCASSGVGTSGPREQFFGPGTRLTVL.

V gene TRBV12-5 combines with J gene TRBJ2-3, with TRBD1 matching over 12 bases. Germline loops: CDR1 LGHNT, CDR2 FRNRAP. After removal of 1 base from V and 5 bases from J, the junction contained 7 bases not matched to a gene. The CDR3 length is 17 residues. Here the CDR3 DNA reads TGTGCTAGTGGTTTGGGGATGGGACAGGGGGCGGAAGATACGCAGTATTTT. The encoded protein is CASGLGMGQGAEDTQYF.

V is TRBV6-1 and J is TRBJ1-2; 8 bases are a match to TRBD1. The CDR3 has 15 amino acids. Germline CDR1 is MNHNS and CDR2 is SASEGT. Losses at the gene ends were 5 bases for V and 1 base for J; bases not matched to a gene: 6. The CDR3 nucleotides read TGTGCCAGCAGTCCCCGGGACAGGAATAACTATGGCTACACCTTC. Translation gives CASSPRDRNNYGYTF.

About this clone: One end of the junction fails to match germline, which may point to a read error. The CDR3 region is CASSLEAGNQETQYF. The CDR3, as DNA: TGTGCTAGCAGCTTAGAGGCGGGGAACCAAGAGACCCAGTACTTC. The V gene is TRBV7-7, the J gene TRBJ2-5, with TRBD2 as a possible D gene (6 bases). Germline assignment: CDR1 SSHAT and CDR2 FNYEAQ (reference sequence). The CDR3 extends over 15 amino acids.

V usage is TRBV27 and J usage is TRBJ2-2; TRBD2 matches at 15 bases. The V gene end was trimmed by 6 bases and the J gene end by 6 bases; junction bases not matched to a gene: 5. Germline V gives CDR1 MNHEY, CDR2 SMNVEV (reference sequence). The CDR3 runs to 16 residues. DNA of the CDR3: TGTGCCAGCAGGCTCGGACTAGCGGGGGGGGCCGGGGAGCTGTTTTTT. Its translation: CASRLGLAGGAGELFF.

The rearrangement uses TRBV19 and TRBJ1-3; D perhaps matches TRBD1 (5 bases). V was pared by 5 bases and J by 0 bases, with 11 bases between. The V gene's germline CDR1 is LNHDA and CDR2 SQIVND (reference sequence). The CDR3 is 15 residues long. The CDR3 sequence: CASSATDTSGNTIYF. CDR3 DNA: TGTGCCAGTAGTGCGACAGATACCTCTGGAAACACCATATATTTT.

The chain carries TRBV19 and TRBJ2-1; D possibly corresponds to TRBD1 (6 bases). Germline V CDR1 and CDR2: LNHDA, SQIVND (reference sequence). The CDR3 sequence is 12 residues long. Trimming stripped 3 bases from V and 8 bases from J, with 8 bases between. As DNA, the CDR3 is TGTGCCAGTAGTATTGCAGGGGATGAGCAGTTCTTC. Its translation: CASSIAGDEQFF.

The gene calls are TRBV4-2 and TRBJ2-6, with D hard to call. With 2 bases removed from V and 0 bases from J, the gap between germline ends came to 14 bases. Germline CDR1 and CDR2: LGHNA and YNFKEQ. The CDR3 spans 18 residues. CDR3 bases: TGTGCCAGCAGCCAAAACTTTCTTATAGGCTCTGGGGCCAACGTCCTGACTTTC. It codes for CASSQNFLIGSGANVLTF.